This T cell receptor beta chain was identified in a study of control samples from healthy donors and cancer patients. J lost 10 bases, V lost 7 bases, and 6 bases had no gene match. Germline loops: CDR1 SEHNR, CDR2 FQNEAQ (reference sequence). This CDR3 is 13 amino acids long. The method was immunoSEQ multiplex PCR; TCRdb's version includes in-frame clones alone and lacks a portion of them. The sample has over 200,000 clones; approximately 80% are singletons. Sample: PBMCs. This rearrangement joins TRBV7-9 to TRBJ1-6, with 8 bases fitting TRBD1. The source of this sequence is an older woman with lung cancer. The CDR3 DNA reads TGTGCCAGCACGGGACAGGAGACCTCACCCCTCCACTTT. Protein: CASTGQETSPLHF.